This T cell receptor beta chain was captured by sequencing in a study of graft-versus-host responses after intestinal transplantation. TCRdb's copy holds only in-frame clones and misses some; the assay was immunoSEQ multiplex PCR. This table holds about 130,000 clones, roughly 92% found once. Study-level findings and limits: Present in recipient marrow, GvH clones included some that appeared first in ileum or blood.

Germline V CDR1 and CDR2: SGHRS, YFSETQ. V was cut by 4 bases and J by 2 bases, with 18 bases left in between. CDR3 size: 16 residues. Worth noting for this clone: Its antigen is as yet unknown.

The V and J genes are TRBV5-1 and TRBJ2-5; D may be TRBD1 (5 bases). The specimen comprised unstimulated CD4+ T cells sorted from spleen or lymph node cells, sampled before intestinal transplant. This receptor was taken from a human donor who received an intestinal transplant. The CDR3, as DNA: TGCGCCAGCAGCCTGATGGGTAGGGGCAGACAAGAGACCCAGTACTTC. Translating gives CASSLMGRGRQETQYF.